In this sample, the clone carrying this T cell receptor beta chain turned up many times. What it recognizes is unknown. Described time point: technical triplicate 3. The data originate from a study of neurological immune-mediated disorders. Whole-study results and caveats: The level of TCR clonal expansion was highest in patients with HTLV-1-associated myelopathy and lowest in multiple sclerosis, where it fell below the level seen in healthy controls. CDR3 amino acid sequences found in expanded clones were never shared across subjects, suggesting private repertoires in all groups.

This CDR3 region has 14 residues. CDR1 and CDR2 (germline): WSHSY, SAAADI. V trimming: 5 bases; J trimming: 3 bases; junction bases outside the gene matches: 7. cDNA was made by 5'RACE with 10-nucleotide random UMIs. TCRdb recomputed calls from the 5' RACE reads with MiXCR, one row per CDR3 protein. The sample records about 31,000 distinct CDR3 sequences, roughly 16% being singletons. The sequenced sample consisted of CD4+ T cells from blood. This sequence originates from a female donor with HTLV-1-associated myelopathy (HAM/TSP). The rearrangement links TRBV10-2 to TRBJ2-7; TRBD1 matches 7 bases. The CDR3 DNA sequence: TGCGCCAGCAGTTATGGGACAGAAGACTACGAGCAGTACTTC. This encodes CASSYGTEDYEQYF.